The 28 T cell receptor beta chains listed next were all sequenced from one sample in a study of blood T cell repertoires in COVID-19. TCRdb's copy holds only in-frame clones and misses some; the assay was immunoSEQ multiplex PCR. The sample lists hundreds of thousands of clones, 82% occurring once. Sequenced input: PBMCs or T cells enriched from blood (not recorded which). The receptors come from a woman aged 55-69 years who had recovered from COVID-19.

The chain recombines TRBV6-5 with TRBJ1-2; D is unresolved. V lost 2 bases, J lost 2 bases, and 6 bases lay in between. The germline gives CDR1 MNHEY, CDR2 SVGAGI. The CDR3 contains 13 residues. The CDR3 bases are TGTGCCAGCAGTTACAGCCCGAACTATGGCTACACCTTC. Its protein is CASSYSPNYGYTF.

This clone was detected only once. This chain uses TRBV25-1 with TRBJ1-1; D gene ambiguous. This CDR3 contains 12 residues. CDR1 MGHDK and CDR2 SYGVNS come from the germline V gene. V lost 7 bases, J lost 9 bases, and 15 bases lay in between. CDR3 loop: CASTYAGVQAFF. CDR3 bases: TGTGCCAGCACTTACGCCGGAGTTCAAGCTTTCTTT. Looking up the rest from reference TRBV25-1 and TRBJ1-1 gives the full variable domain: EADIYQTPRYLVIGTGKKITLECSQTMGHDKMYWYQQDPGMELHLIHYSYGVNSTEKGDLSSESTVSRIRTEHFPLTLESARPSHTSQYLCASTYAGVQAFFGQGTRLTVV.

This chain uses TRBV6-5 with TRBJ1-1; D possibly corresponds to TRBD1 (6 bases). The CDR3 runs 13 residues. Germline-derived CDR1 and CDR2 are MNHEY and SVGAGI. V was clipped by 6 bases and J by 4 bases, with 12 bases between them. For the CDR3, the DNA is TGTGCCAGCAGCCCCCGGGGGGCCACTGAAGCTTTCTTT. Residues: CASSPRGATEAFF.

The CDR3 reads CASSHDNFEVNTEAFF. The CDR3 coding sequence is TGTGCCAGCAGCCACGACAACTTCGAAGTGAACACTGAAGCTTTCTTT. The V and J genes are TRBV5-4 and TRBJ1-1; D gene uncertain. Trimming stripped 4 bases from V and 0 bases from J, with 16 bases between. CDR3 length: 16 amino acids. Germline V CDR1 and CDR2: SGHNT, YYREEE (reference sequence).

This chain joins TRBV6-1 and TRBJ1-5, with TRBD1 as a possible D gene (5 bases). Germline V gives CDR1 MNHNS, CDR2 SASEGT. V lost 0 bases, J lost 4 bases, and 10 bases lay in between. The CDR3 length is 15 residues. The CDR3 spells CASSEAGATNQPQHF. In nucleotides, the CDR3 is TGTGCCAGCAGTGAAGCAGGGGCAACGAATCAGCCCCAGCATTTT.

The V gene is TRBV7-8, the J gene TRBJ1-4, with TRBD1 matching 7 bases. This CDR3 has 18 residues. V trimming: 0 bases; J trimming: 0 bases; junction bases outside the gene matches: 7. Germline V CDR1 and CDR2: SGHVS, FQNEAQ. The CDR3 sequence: CASSLAAGGTATNEKLFF. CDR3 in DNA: TGTGCCAGCAGCTTAGCGGCAGGGGGTACCGCAACTAATGAAAAACTGTTTTTT.

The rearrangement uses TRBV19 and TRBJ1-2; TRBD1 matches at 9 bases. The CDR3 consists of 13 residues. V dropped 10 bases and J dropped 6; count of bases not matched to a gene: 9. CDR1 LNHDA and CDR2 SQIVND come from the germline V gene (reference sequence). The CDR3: CATRGTGQHGYTF. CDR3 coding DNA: TGTGCCACCCGCGGGACAGGGCAACATGGCTACACCTTC. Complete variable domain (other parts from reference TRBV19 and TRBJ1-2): DGGITQSPKYLFRKEGQNVTLSCEQNLNHDAMYWYRQDPGQGLRLIYYSQIVNDFQKGDIAEGYSVSREKKESFPLTVTSAQKNPTAFYLCATRGTGQHGYTFGSGTRLTVV.

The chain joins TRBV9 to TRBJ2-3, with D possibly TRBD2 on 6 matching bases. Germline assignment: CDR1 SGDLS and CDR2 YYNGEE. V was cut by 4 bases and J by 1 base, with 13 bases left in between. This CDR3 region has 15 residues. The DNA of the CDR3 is TGTGCCAGCAGCCCTCCGGGCGGGGGCACAGATACGCAGTATTTT. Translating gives CASSPPGGGTDTQYF.

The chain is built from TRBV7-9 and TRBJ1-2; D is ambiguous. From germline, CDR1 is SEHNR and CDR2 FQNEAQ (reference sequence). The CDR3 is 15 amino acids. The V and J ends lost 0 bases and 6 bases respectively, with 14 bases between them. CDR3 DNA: TGTGCCAGCAGCTTAGCGCTCAGGAGGCGGGATGGCTACACCTTC. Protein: CASSLALRRRDGYTF.

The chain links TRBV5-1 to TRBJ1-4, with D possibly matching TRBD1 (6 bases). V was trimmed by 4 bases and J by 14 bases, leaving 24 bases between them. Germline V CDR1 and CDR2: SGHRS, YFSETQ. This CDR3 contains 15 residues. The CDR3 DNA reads TGCGCCAGCAGCCCCCGAGGGGGGGCCCTAACGGTGCTGTTTTTT. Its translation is CASSPRGGALTVLFF.

CDR3 sequence: CASSPSARVGEQYF. CDR3 nucleotide sequence: TGTGCCAGCTCACCATCGGCCAGGGTCGGCGAGCAGTACTTC. V is TRBV18 and J is TRBJ2-7, with D possibly matching TRBD1 (5 bases). This CDR3 spans 14 amino acids. Looked up from germline, CDR1 is KGHSH and CDR2 is LQKENI. V gave up 2 bases and J gave up 6 bases, with 14 bases separating them.

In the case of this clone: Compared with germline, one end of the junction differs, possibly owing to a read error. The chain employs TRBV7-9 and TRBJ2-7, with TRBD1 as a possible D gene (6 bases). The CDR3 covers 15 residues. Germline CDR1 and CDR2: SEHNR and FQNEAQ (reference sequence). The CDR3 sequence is CASSLVGPVNSGESF. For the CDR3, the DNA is TGTGCCAGCAGCTTAGTAGGGCCGGTTAACTCAGGGGAATCGTTC.

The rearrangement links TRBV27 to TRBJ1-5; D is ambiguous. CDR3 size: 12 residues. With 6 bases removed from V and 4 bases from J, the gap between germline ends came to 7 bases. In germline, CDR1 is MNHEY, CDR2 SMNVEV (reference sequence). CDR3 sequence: CASRTSNQPQHF. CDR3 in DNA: TGTGCCAGCAGGACATCGAATCAGCCCCAGCATTTT.

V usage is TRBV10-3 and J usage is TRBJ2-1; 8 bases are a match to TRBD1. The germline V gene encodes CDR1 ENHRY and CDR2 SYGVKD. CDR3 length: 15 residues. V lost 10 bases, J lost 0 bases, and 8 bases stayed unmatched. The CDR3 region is CATRDRLSSYNEQFF. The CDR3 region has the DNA TGTGCCACCCGGGACAGGTTGAGCTCCTACAATGAGCAGTTCTTC.

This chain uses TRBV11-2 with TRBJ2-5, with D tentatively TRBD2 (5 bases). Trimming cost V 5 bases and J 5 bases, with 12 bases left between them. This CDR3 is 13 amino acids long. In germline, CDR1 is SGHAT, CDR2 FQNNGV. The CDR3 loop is CASSPVARETQYF. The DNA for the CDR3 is TGTGCCAGCAGCCCGGTAGCGAGGGAGACCCAGTACTTC.

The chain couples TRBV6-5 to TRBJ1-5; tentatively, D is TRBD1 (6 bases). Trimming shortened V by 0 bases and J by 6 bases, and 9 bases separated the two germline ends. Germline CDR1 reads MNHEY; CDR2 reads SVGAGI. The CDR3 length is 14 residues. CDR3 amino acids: CASSYSQGRQPQHF. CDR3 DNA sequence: TGTGCCAGCAGTTACTCACAGGGACGTCAGCCCCAGCATTTT.

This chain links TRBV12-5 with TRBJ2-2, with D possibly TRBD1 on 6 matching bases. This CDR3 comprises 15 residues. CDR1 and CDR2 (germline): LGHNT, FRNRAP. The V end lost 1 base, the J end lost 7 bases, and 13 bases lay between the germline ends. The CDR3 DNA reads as TGTGCTAGTGGTTTGGACAGGGTTTTTGGCGGGGAGCTGTTTTTT. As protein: CASGLDRVFGGELFF.

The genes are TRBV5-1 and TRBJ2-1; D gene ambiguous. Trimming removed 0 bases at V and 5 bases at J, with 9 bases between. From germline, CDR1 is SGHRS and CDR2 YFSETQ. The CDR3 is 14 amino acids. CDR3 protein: CASSLVVSNNEQFF. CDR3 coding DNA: TGCGCCAGCAGCTTGGTAGTCTCAAACAATGAGCAGTTCTTC.

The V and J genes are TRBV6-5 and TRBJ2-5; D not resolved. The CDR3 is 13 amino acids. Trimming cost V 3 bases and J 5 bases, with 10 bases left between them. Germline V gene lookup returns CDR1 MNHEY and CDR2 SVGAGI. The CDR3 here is CASSYRSLETQYF. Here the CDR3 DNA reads TGTGCCAGCAGTTATAGATCTTTGGAGACCCAGTACTTC.

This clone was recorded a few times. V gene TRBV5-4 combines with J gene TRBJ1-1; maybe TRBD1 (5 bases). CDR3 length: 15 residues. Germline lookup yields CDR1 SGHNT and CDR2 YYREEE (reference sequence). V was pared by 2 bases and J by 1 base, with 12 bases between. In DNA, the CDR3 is TGTGCCAGCAGCTTTCGGGGCGGGGGGAACACTGAAGCTTTCTTT. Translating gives CASSFRGGGNTEAFF.

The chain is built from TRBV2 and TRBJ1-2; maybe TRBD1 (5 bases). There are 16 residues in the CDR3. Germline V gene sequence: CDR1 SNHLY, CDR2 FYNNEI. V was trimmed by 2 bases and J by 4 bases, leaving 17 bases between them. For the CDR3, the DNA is TGTGCCAGCAGTGAACCCCCCAGACAGTCGTTCTATGGCTACACCTTC. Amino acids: CASSEPPRQSFYGYTF.

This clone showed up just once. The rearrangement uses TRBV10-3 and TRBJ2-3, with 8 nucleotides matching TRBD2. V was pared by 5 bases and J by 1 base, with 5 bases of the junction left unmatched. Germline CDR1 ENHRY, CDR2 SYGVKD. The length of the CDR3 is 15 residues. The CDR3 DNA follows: TGTGCCATCAGTCCGAGCGGGGGAGGCACAGATACGCAGTATTTT. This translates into CAISPSGGGTDTQYF.

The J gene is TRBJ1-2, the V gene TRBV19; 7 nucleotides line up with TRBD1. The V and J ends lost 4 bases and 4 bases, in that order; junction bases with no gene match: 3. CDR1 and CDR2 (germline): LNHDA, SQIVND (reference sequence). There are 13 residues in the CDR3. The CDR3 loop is CASSSRQGYGYTF. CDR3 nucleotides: TGTGCCAGTAGTAGCCGACAGGGCTATGGCTACACCTTC.

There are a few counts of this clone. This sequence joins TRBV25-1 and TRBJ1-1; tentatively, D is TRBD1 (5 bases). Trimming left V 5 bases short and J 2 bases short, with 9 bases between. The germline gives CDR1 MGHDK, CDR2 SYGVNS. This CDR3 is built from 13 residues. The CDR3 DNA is TGTGCCAGCAGTAGGGGCCCCAACACTGAAGCTTTCTTT. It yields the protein CASSRGPNTEAFF.

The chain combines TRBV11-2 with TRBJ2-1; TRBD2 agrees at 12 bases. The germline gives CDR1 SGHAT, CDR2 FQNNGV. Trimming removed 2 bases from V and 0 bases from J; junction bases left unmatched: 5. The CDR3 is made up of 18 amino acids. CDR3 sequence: CASSLTSGGLSSYNEQFF. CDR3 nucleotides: TGTGCCAGCAGCTTAACTAGCGGGGGGCTTAGCTCCTACAATGAGCAGTTCTTC.

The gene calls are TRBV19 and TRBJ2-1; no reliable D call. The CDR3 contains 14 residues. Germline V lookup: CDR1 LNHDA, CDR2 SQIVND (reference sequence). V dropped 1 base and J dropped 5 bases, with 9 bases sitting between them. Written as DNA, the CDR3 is TGTGCCAGTAGTATAGGGCTAGTCCACAATGAGCAGTTCTTC. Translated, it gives CASSIGLVHNEQFF.

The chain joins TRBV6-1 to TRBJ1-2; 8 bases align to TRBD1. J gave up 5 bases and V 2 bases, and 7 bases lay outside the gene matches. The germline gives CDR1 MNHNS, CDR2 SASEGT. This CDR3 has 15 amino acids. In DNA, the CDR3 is TGTGCCAGCAGTGAACAGGGAGGACAGGGATATGGCTACACCTTC. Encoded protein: CASSEQGGQGYGYTF.

Written as DNA, the CDR3 is TGCAGCGTTGCTGTCGGCAGGGGGCGGAATCAGCCCCAGCATTTT. Translating it yields CSVAVGRGRNQPQHF. V is TRBV29-1 and J is TRBJ1-5; 8 bases align to TRBD1. Germline V gene sequence: CDR1 SQVTM, CDR2 ANQGSEA. Trimming took 4 bases from V and 4 from J; bases not matched to a gene: 9. CDR3 length: 15 residues. Full variable domain (remainder filled in from reference TRBV29-1 and TRBJ1-5): SAVISQKPSRDICQRGTSLTIQCQVDSQVTMMFWYRQQPGQSLTLIATANQGSEATYESGFVIDKFPISRPNLTFSTLTVSNMSPEDSSIYLCSVAVGRGRNQPQHFGDGTRLSIL.